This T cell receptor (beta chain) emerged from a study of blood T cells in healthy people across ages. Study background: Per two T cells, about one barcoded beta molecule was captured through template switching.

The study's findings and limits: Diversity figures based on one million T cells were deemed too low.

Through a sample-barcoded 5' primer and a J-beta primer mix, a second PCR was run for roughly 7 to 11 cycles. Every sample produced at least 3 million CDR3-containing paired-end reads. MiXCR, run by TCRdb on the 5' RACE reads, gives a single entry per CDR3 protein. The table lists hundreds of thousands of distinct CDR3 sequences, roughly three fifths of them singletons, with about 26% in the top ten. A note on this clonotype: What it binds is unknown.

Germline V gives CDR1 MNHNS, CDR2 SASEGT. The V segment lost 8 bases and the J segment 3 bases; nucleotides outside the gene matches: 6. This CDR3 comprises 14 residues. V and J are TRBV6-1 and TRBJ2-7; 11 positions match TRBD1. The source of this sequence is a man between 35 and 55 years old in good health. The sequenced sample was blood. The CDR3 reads CASSRDRGVYEQYF. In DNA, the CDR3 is TGTGCCAGCTCCAGGGACAGGGGGGTCTACGAGCAGTACTTC.